A selection of T cell receptor beta chains follows, all from one sample in a study of human T cells and chemical hapten exposure. MiXCR, run by TCRdb on the RACE reads, gives a single entry per CDR3 protein. The sample holds 200,000 to 300,000 distinct CDR3 sequences, approximately 8.6% seen once. The sequencing used whole blood, collected in connection with sensitization to the hapten diphenylcyclopropenone (DPC). The receptor set was obtained from a woman aged 40 to 50 with alopecia areata. Some clones in this sample may be carry-over from other donors' samples. Both conserved end residues are part of each CDR3. Fields, in order: clone size, CDR3 length, J gene, D gene, V gene, CDR3 DNA, CDR3 protein. The D gene is left open where the match is weak. Expanded clones are given a class, and other clones once, few, many or no size at all.

NA 14 TRBJ2-5 TRBD1 TRBV7-9 TGTGCCAGCAGCCACTGGACAGGGCAAGAGACCCAGTACTTC CASSHWTGQETQYF
NA 13 TRBJ1-3 TRBD1 TRBV10-3 TGTGCCGCACACAGGGGTACTGGAAACACCATATATTTT CAAHRGTGNTIYF
many 13 TRBJ1-3 NA TRBV28 TGTGCCAGCAGTCCCTCACTCACAAACACCATATATTTT CASSPSLTNTIYF
NA 11 TRBJ2-4 NA TRBV29-1 TGCAGCGTTGTCAGGGGTAACATTCAGTACTTC CSVVRGNIQYF
many 14 TRBJ1-5 NA TRBV7-8 TGTGCCAGCAGGGCGGGGTCTAGCAATCAGCCCCAGCATTTT CASRAGSSNQPQHF
few 15 TRBJ2-4 NA TRBV11-1 TGTGCCAGCAGCTTAGACAGGGTTTCCGGAAACATTCAGTACTTC CASSLDRVSGNIQYF
NA 16 TRBJ2-2 TRBD2 TRBV11-2 TGTGCCAGCAGCCCACGGGGGAGCGGGAGCACCGGGGAGCTGTTTTTT CASSPRGSGSTGELFF
NA 10 TRBJ1-2 NA TRBV20-1 TGCAGTGCCAACGCATATGGCTACACCTTC CSANAYGYTF
NA 15 TRBJ2-3 NA TRBV6-2/TRBV6-3 TGTGCCAGCAGTCCCTACCCCGGACTTGTAGATACGCAGTATTTT CASSPYPGLVDTQYF
few 15 TRBJ2-1 TRBD1 TRBV29-1 TGCAGCGCCGCCCGGGACAGAGTTTCCTACAATGAGCAGTTCTTC CSAARDRVSYNEQFF
many 13 TRBJ1-2 NA TRBV5-1 TGCGCCAGCAGCTTGTTGCCGGAGTATGGCTACACCTTC CASSLLPEYGYTF
many 15 TRBJ1-2 NA TRBV18 TGTGCCAGCTCACCACAGGTTGGACAAGTCTATGGCTACACCTTC CASSPQVGQVYGYTF
NA 16 TRBJ2-2 NA TRBV27 TGTGCCAGCAGTTTCGTGGGGGGCTCGAACACCGGGGAGCTGTTTTTT CASSFVGGSNTGELFF
NA 14 TRBJ1-2 TRBD1 TRBV5-6 TGTGCCAGCAGAATACAGGGGCATGACTATGGCTACACCTTC CASRIQGHDYGYTF
NA 14 TRBJ2-6 NA TRBV20-1 TGCAGTGCTAGCAGGTCCTCTGGGGCCAACGTCCTGACTTTC CSASRSSGANVLTF
few 14 TRBJ2-3 NA TRBV6-1 TGTGCCAGCAGGCGCAGGGCATTGACAGATACGCAGTATTTT CASRRRALTDTQYF
NA 14 TRBJ2-7 TRBD2 TRBV20-1 TGCAGTGCTAGCCAAAGCGGGAGGAAGAACGAGCAGTACTTC CSASQSGRKNEQYF
many 14 TRBJ2-5 NA TRBV7-3 TGTGCCAGCAGCTTACAGACCGGGCAAGAGACCCAGTACTTC CASSLQTGQETQYF
few 13 TRBJ2-5 NA TRBV6-2/TRBV6-3 TGTGCCAGCATTGGGCGGAATCAAGAGACCCAGTACTTC CASIGRNQETQYF
many 13 TRBJ2-1 NA TRBV7-2 TGTGCCAGCAAGGTTTCCCACTACAATGAGCAGTTCTTC CASKVSHYNEQFF
few 15 TRBJ2-3 NA TRBV7-8 TGTGCCAGCAGCTTAGATATTGCTAGCACAGATACGCAGTATTTT CASSLDIASTDTQYF
many 18 TRBJ1-5 TRBD1 TRBV4-2 TGTGCCAGCAGCCCCACCGGACAGGGGGCGACGAGCAATCAGCCCCAGCATTTT CASSPTGQGATSNQPQHF
NA 14 TRBJ2-1 NA TRBV20-1 TGCAGTGCTAGAAACTTGTATCGTGGGAATGAGCAGTTCTTC CSARNLYRGNEQFF
few 15 TRBJ2-1 NA TRBV7-9 TGTGCCAGCAGCTTACGGGGGAAGTCCTACAATGAGCAGTTCTTC CASSLRGKSYNEQFF
few 14 TRBJ2-7 NA TRBV5-8 TGTGCCAGCATTTCCTATGGGGTGACCTACGAGCAGTACTTC CASISYGVTYEQYF
NA 15 TRBJ2-5 TRBD2 TRBV15 TGTGCCACCAGCAGGGCTAGCGGGGTCCAAGAGACCCAGTACTTC CATSRASGVQETQYF
few 14 TRBJ1-2 TRBD1 TRBV7-2 TGTGCCAGCAGCTTCGCGACAGGGGGATATGGCTACACCTTC CASSFATGGYGYTF
NA 14 TRBJ2-1 NA TRBV4-3 TGCGCCAGCAGCCAAATTCCAGCCTACAATGAGCAGTTCTTC CASSQIPAYNEQFF
NA 12 TRBJ2-1 NA TRBV7-9 TGTGCCAGCAGCTTAGATCTGGCGCAGCAGTTCTTC CASSLDLAQQFF
many 15 TRBJ2-7 NA TRBV5-6 TGTGCCAGCAGCTGGCCCGGCGCGGAGGACAACGAGCAGTACTTC CASSWPGAEDNEQYF
NA 13 TRBJ2-1 TRBD1 TRBV20-1 TGCAGTGCTCCGACAGGGGGCTACAATGAGCAGTTCTTC CSAPTGGYNEQFF
many 14 TRBJ2-1 NA TRBV27 TGTGCCAGCAGTTCCGCTGGGTCTACCAATGAGCAGTTCTTC CASSSAGSTNEQFF
NA 15 TRBJ1-6 TRBD1 TRBV6-5 TGTGCCAGCAGTTACACAGGGGGCGATAATTCACCCCTCCACTTT CASSYTGGDNSPLHF
few 15 TRBJ2-7 NA TRBV3-1 TGTGCCAGCAGCCAAGATTTAGGCACCTCCTACGAGCAGTACTTC CASSQDLGTSYEQYF
NA 14 TRBJ2-7 NA TRBV6-5 TGTGCCAGCAGTTACTCGTTCAGCTCCTACGAGCAGTACTTC CASSYSFSSYEQYF
few 15 TRBJ1-1 NA TRBV5-1 TGCGCCAGCAGCAGTCGGGAGGGAGGCGGAACTGAAGCTTTCTTT CASSSREGGGTEAFF
NA 15 TRBJ2-3 NA TRBV7-2 TGTGCCAGCAGCTTCCGGGTAGTAGGCACAGATACGCAGTATTTT CASSFRVVGTDTQYF
NA 15 TRBJ1-5 NA TRBV10-3 TGTGCCATCAGCGAGTCCGGGGGAGGCAATCAGCCCCAGCATTTT CAISESGGGNQPQHF
NA 16 TRBJ2-3 TRBD2 TRBV10-3 TGTGCCATCAGCATCACCGCGGGAGGTACGGCAGATACGCAGTATTTT CAISITAGGTADTQYF
many 15 TRBJ2-7 TRBD2 TRBV10-3 TGTGCCATCAGGAAACTAGCGGGAGGGCCGGACGAGCAGTACTTC CAIRKLAGGPDEQYF